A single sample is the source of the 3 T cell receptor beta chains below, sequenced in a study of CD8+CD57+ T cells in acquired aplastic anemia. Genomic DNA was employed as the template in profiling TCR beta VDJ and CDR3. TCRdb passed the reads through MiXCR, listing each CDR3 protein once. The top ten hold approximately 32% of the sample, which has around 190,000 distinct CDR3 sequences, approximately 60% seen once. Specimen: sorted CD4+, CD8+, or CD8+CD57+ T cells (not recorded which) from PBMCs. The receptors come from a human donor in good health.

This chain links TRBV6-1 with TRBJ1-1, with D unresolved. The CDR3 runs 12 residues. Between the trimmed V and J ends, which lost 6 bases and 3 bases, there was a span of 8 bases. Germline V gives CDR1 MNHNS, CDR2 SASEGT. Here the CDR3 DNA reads TGTGCCAGCAGACACCCGTACACTGAAGCTTTCTTT. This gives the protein CASRHPYTEAFF.

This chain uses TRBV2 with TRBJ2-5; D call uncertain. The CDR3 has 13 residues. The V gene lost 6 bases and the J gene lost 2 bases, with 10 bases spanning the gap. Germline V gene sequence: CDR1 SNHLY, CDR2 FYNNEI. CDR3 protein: CASRPGAQETQYF. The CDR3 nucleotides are TGTGCCAGCAGACCCGGAGCACAAGAGACCCAGTACTTC.

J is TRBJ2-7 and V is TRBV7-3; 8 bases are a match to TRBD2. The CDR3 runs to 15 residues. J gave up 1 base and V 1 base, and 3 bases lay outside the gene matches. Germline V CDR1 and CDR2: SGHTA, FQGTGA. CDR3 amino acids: CASSLIAGQSYEQYF. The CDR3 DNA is TGTGCCAGCAGCTTAATAGCGGGGCAATCCTACGAGCAGTACTTC.